This entry lists 2 T cell receptor beta chains sequenced from one sample in a study of cytomegalovirus exposure and HLA in healthy donors. PCR amplification relied on 60 Vbeta primers (plus 13 Jbeta primers). Generated by immunoSEQ multiplex PCR, the TCRdb table keeps only in-frame clones and is missing some. The sample records 200,000 or so clones, 65% to 90% being singletons. The sample was PBMCs. The origin of the receptors is a girl aged 10-17 years in good health and CMV-seronegative.

The chain employs TRBV14 and TRBJ1-1; no clear D gene. V dropped 0 bases and J dropped 0 bases, with 11 bases sitting between them. CDR3 length: 16 residues. Germline values: CDR1 SGHDN, CDR2 FVKESK. The CDR3 coding sequence is TGTGCCAGCAGCCAAGATTGGGGAGCCGTGAACACTGAAGCTTTCTTT. It translates to CASSQDWGAVNTEAFF.

This chain connects TRBV28 to TRBJ2-1, with a tentative D call TRBD2 (6 bases). The CDR3 covers 13 residues. Germline V gene lookup returns CDR1 MDHEN and CDR2 SYDVKM. The V gene lost 8 bases and the J gene lost 2 bases, with 10 bases spanning the gap. The CDR3 is CASRGMTYNEQFF. The CDR3 DNA follows: TGTGCCAGCCGCGGGATGACCTACAATGAGCAGTTCTTC.